This record covers a single T cell receptor (beta chain). The antigen remains unidentified. RNA extraction was followed by reverse transcription into cDNA, which acted as the sequencing template. The protocol was immunoSEQ multiplex PCR, while the TCRdb copy is restricted to in-frame clones and leaves out a portion. The sample lists around 290,000 clones, nearly 60% occurring once. This sample is part of a study of CD8+ T cells in alopecia areata. In the study overall: Treatment with tofacitinib (6 to 18 months) was followed by 6 months off drug. Whole-study results and caveats: An increase in clonality over normal scalp was evident in lesional scalp, especially alopecia totalis/universalis.

The CDR3 runs 13 residues. Germline values: CDR1 LGHNA, CDR2 YSLEER. The V end lost 0 bases, the J end lost 12 bases, and 12 bases lay between the germline ends. Specified treatment: oral pan-JAK inhibitor, 5-10 mg twice daily. The V gene is TRBV4-3, the J gene TRBJ2-1; D might be TRBD2 (6 bases). The sample in question was CD4+ T cells sorted from blood, obtained at week 24, from a patient treated with tofacitinib. This TCR was sampled from a human donor with alopecia areata. CDR3 DNA: TGCGCCAGCAGCCAAGATCTCGGGGAGGCGCAGTTCTTC. It yields the protein CASSQDLGEAQFF.